A selection of T cell receptor beta chains follows, all from one sample in a study of cytomegalovirus exposure and HLA in healthy donors. The protocol was immunoSEQ multiplex PCR, while the TCRdb copy is restricted to in-frame clones and leaves out a portion. The table lists approximately 160,000 clones, about nine tenths of them singletons, with about a tenth in the top ten. Source material: PBMCs. These receptor sequences come from a woman between 18 and 29 years old in good health and CMV-seropositive. Both conserved end residues are part of each CDR3. D genes are given only for firm matches. For some rows the clone size is stated as once, few or many, or as a class when expanded; others skip it.

clone_size j_call d_call v_call cdr3_nt cdr3_aa
once TRBJ1-5 TRBD1 TRBV4-1 TGCGCCAGCAGCCAAGGTTGGACAGGGTCAAGTAACCTGGGAAATCAGCCCCAGCATTTT CASSQGWTGSSNLGNQPQHF
- TRBJ1-1 TRBD1 TRBV18 TGTGCCAGCTCACCAGGACAGGGCGGCACTGAAGCTTTCTTT CASSPGQGGTEAFF
- TRBJ2-1 TRBD2 TRBV29-1 TGCAGCGTTGAGGGACTAGCGGGAGGTTCCTACAATGAGCAGTTCTTC CSVEGLAGGSYNEQFF
- TRBJ1-2 - TRBV5-4 TGTGCCAGCAGCTTCTACAGTTATACTTATGGCTACACCTTC CASSFYSYTYGYTF
- TRBJ1-4 - TRBV30 TGTGCCTGGAGTGTCGGGGATACAGCAAAACTGTTTTTT CAWSVGDTAKLFF
- TRBJ2-2 - TRBV30 TGTGCCTGGAGTGAGGGACTTGACGCTGCGAACACCGGGGAGCTGTTTTTT CAWSEGLDAANTGELFF
- TRBJ1-4 TRBD1 TRBV6-5 TGTGCCAGCAGCCGGGACAGAACGGAAAAACTGTTTTTT CASSRDRTEKLFF
- TRBJ2-3 - TRBV7-9 TGTGCCAGCAGCTTAGATGTCGGGTCGGGTGATACGCAGTATTTT CASSLDVGSGDTQYF
- TRBJ2-3 TRBD2 TRBV27 TGTGCCAGCAGTCTCACTAGCGGCGCAGATACGCAGTATTTT CASSLTSGADTQYF
- TRBJ1-1 - TRBV6-5 TGTGCCAGCAAAGTCGAGGGCGGGGGCACTGAAGCTTTCTTT CASKVEGGGTEAFF